The 25 T cell receptor beta chains below come from one sample, sequenced in a study of T-cell memory formation after mild COVID-19. TCRdb re-called the 5' RACE reads through MiXCR, storing one row per CDR3 protein. The sample carries about 350,000 distinct CDR3 sequences, roughly 15% recorded once. The sample was PBMCs or a T cell subset sorted from them (not recorded which). Receptors were obtained from a man aged 18-30 years who had mild COVID-19 (a few samples of this study predate the infection). Cell type and time point are not known.

This clonotype was observed a handful of times. CDR3 region: CASSYYSGAEGYTF. DNA of the CDR3: TGTGCCAGCAGTTATTACAGTGGGGCGGAAGGCTACACCTTC. V is TRBV7-2 and J is TRBJ1-2; tentative D call: TRBD1 (5 bases). Looked up from germline, CDR1 is SGHTA and CDR2 is FQGNSA. CDR3 length: 14 residues. Trimming removed 6 bases from V and 8 bases from J, with 19 bases in between.

The genes are TRBV12-3 or TRBV12-4 and TRBJ1-5; tentative D call: TRBD1 (5 bases). This CDR3 spans 13 amino acids. V lost 4 bases to trimming and J lost 3 bases, with 7 bases between them. The CDR3 sequence: CASSWGNNQPQHF. The CDR3 DNA is TGTGCCAGCAGTTGGGGGAACAATCAGCCCCAGCATTTT.

The chain recombines TRBV12-3 or TRBV12-4 with TRBJ1-6; D ambiguous. There are 14 residues in the CDR3. Trimming left V 3 bases short and J 5 bases short, with 8 bases between. The CDR3 protein is CASSFEGDNSPLHF. CDR3 coding DNA: TGTGCCAGCAGTTTCGAGGGTGATAATTCACCCCTCCACTTT.

The chain has TRBV29-1 and TRBJ2-7; no reliable D call. Germline V lookup: CDR1 SQVTM, CDR2 ANQGSEA. The V gene lost 4 bases and the J gene lost 12 bases, with 16 bases spanning the gap. CDR3 length: 11 amino acids. The CDR3 loop is CSVGQLRGWYV. DNA for the CDR3: TGCAGCGTTGGACAACTCCGTGGCTGGTACGTC.

This clonotype has ten or more counts. The chain combines TRBV7-2 with TRBJ2-3, with 13 positions matching TRBD2. The V gene's germline CDR1 is SGHTA and CDR2 FQGNSA. There are 16 residues in the CDR3. Germline trimming cut 6 bases from V and 4 bases from J; bases unmatched to any gene: 7. CDR3 coding DNA: TGTGCCAGCAGACAAACTAGCGGGGGGGCCCCAGATACGCAGTATTTT. It specifies CASRQTSGGAPDTQYF.

This clonotype has more than one count but fewer than ten. This chain's CDR3 is CASSPEAGTYGSGANVLTF. The CDR3 bases are TGTGCCAGCAGCCCCGAAGCCGGGACGTACGGATCTGGGGCCAACGTCCTGACTTTC. The chain recombines TRBV7-9 with TRBJ2-6; D tentatively reads TRBD1 or TRBD2 (5 bases each). The CDR3 spans 19 residues. Germline V gene data show CDR1 as SEHNR and CDR2 as FQNEAQ (reference sequence). V was trimmed by 5 bases and J by 1 base, leaving 21 bases between them.

The rearrangement uses TRBV5-1 and TRBJ1-1, with D unclear. The CDR3 loop spans 15 amino acids. Germline CDR1 reads SGHRS; CDR2 reads YFSETQ. V was shortened by 1 base and J by 2 bases, with 12 bases between the two germline ends. The CDR3 protein is CASSLLAESNTEAFF. The CDR3 DNA is TGCGCCAGCAGCTTGCTGGCGGAAAGTAACACTGAAGCTTTCTTT.

This clonotype was seen more than once but under ten times. This chain uses TRBV20-1 with TRBJ1-1, with TRBD1 as a possible D gene (6 bases). Germline V gene sequence: CDR1 DFQATT, CDR2 SNEGSKA (reference sequence). V lost 3 bases and J 1 base, leaving 15 bases between the germline ends. The CDR3 has 15 amino acids. The CDR3 DNA follows: TGCAGTGCTAGGGGTAGTAGGGGGACGAACACTGAAGCTTTCTTT. As protein: CSARGSRGTNTEAFF.

The CDR3 sequence: CASGSYNQPQHF. CDR3 coding DNA: TGTGCCAGCGGTAGCTACAATCAGCCCCAGCATTTT. V usage is TRBV7-2 and J usage is TRBJ1-5; D gene uncertain. Germline V gene lookup returns CDR1 SGHTA and CDR2 FQGNSA. The CDR3 extends over 12 amino acids. V was clipped by 8 bases and J by 3 bases, with 8 bases between them.

The table lists this clonotype with a few counts. The rearrangement links TRBV5-1 to TRBJ2-7, with 9 bases fitting TRBD1. Germline assignment: CDR1 SGHRS and CDR2 YFSETQ. This CDR3 spans 14 amino acids. J was trimmed by 3 bases and V by 7 bases; bases with no gene match: 8. The CDR3 reads CASRLGQGNYEQYF. In nucleotides, the CDR3 is TGCGCCAGCCGATTGGGACAGGGTAACTACGAGCAGTACTTC.

This clonotype came up a few times. The CDR3 DNA reads as TGTGCCAGCAGTGAACAGGCCTTAAATGAGCAGTTCTTC. It encodes CASSEQALNEQFF. This chain links TRBV2 with TRBJ2-1; D uncertain. Trimming took off 2 bases at V and 7 bases at J, with 9 bases between the two ends. There are 13 residues in the CDR3. Germline CDR1 SNHLY, CDR2 FYNNEI.

This clonotype was counted a few times. The chain has TRBV7-8 and TRBJ2-2; D perhaps matches TRBD2 (7 bases). V dropped 1 base and J dropped 4 bases, with 10 bases sitting between them. This CDR3 spans 15 amino acids. Looked up from germline, CDR1 is SGHVS and CDR2 is FQNEAQ. DNA of the CDR3: TGTGCCAGCAGCTTAGGGGGGGGCGTCACCGGGGAGCTGTTTTTT. As protein: CASSLGGGVTGELFF.

This clonotype has only a few counts. V and J are TRBV4-3 and TRBJ1-2, with D perhaps matching TRBD1 (5 bases). The germline gives CDR1 LGHNA, CDR2 YSLEER. The CDR3 spans 16 residues. V dropped 3 bases and J dropped 0 bases, with 14 bases sitting between them. The CDR3 nucleotides read TGCGCCAGCAGCCATTTAGGGACGGTAGCTAACTATGGCTACACCTTC. Protein product: CASSHLGTVANYGYTF.

This clonotype was detected a few times. This rearrangement joins TRBV6-1 to TRBJ2-7, with 7 bases that match TRBD1. In germline, CDR1 is MNHNS, CDR2 SASEGT. Losses at the gene ends were 7 bases for V and 2 bases for J; bases not matched to a gene: 11. CDR3 size: 15 residues. The CDR3 loop is CASTGRTGSPYEQYV. CDR3 sequence (DNA): TGTGCCAGCACCGGACGGACAGGATCCCCCTACGAGCAGTACGTC.

The chain uses TRBV5-5 and TRBJ2-3, with D unclear. Germline V gene lookup returns CDR1 SGHKS and CDR2 YYEKEE (reference sequence). V was shortened by 0 bases and J by 0 bases, with 8 bases between the two germline ends. The CDR3 loop spans 15 amino acids. Written as DNA, the CDR3 is TGTGCCAGCAGCTTGGTCCCGACTAGCACAGATACGCAGTATTTT. Amino acids: CASSLVPTSTDTQYF. Using reference TRBV5-5 and TRBJ2-3 for the parts outside the CDR3, the full variable domain is DAGVTQSPTHLIKTRGQQVTLRCSPISGHKSVSWYQQVLGQGPQFIFQYYEKEERGRGNFPDRFSARQFPNYSSELNVNALLLGDSALYLCASSLVPTSTDTQYFGPGTRLTVL.

In its sample, this clonotype was seen a few times. CDR3 residues: CASKGNTEAFF. The CDR3 region has the DNA TGTGCCAGCAAGGGGAACACTGAAGCTTTCTTT. The rearrangement uses TRBV2 and TRBJ1-1, with D hard to call. The CDR3 spans 11 residues. Germline values: CDR1 SNHLY, CDR2 FYNNEI. The germline V and J ends were trimmed by 7 bases and 1 base, with 4 bases remaining between them.

This clonotype appeared a few times. The rearrangement uses TRBV7-9 and TRBJ1-5; 7 bases are shared with TRBD1. V lost 1 base and J lost 5; bases outside the gene matches: 5. The germline V gene has CDR1 SEHNR and CDR2 FQNEAQ (reference sequence). The CDR3 loop spans 15 amino acids. The CDR3 sequence is CASSLEEGAHQPQHF. In DNA form, the CDR3 reads TGTGCCAGCAGCTTAGAGGAGGGGGCACATCAGCCCCAGCATTTT.

This clonotype was counted a few times. This chain uses TRBV4-3 with TRBJ2-3, with D perhaps TRBD2 (6 bases). In germline, CDR1 is LGHNA, CDR2 YSLEER. The CDR3 is 14 residues long. With 1 base removed from V and 2 bases from J, the gap between germline ends came to 7 bases. The CDR3 DNA reads as TGCGCCAGCAGCCAAGGACTAGACACAGATACGCAGTATTTT. Amino acid sequence: CASSQGLDTDTQYF.

In this sample, this clonotype turned up a few times. V gene TRBV13 combines with J gene TRBJ2-7; 13 bases align to TRBD2. Germline-derived CDR1 and CDR2 are PRHDT and FYEKMQ (reference sequence). The ends lost 6 bases at V and 5 bases at J; junction bases unmatched: 4. The CDR3 covers 14 residues. CDR3 sequence reads: CASSPGLAGHEQYF. DNA of the CDR3: TGTGCCAGCAGTCCGGGACTAGCGGGGCACGAGCAGTACTTC.

This clonotype was counted a few times. V and J are TRBV24-1 and TRBJ2-1, with 9 bases lining up with TRBD1. There are 16 residues in the CDR3. Unmatched junction bases numbered 4, after V lost 3 bases and J lost 2 bases. CDR1 KGHDR and CDR2 SFDVKD come from the germline V gene. Here the CDR3 DNA reads TGTGCCACCAGTGATCCCCGGACAGGGGCCTACAATGAGCAGTTCTTC. Translated, it gives CATSDPRTGAYNEQFF.

The gene calls are TRBV12-3 or TRBV12-4 and TRBJ1-1; no reliable D call. This CDR3 spans 12 amino acids. Trimming pared 2 bases from V and 7 bases from J, leaving 8 bases between. CDR3 DNA: TGTGCCAGCAGTTTAATAGGTTATGAAGCTTTCTTT. It translates to CASSLIGYEAFF.

The chain couples TRBV7-2 to TRBJ2-1; D call uncertain. V lost 5 bases and J lost 10, with 12 bases in between. This CDR3 contains 12 residues. The germline V gene encodes CDR1 SGHTA and CDR2 FQGNSA. The CDR3 is CASSLLGYEQFF. In nucleotides, the CDR3 is TGTGCCAGCAGCCTTCTGGGGTACGAGCAGTTCTTC.

This chain connects TRBV18 to TRBJ2-3; D call uncertain. V was pared by 0 bases and J by 6 bases, with 7 bases between. This CDR3 comprises 13 residues. Germline V gene sequence: CDR1 KGHSH, CDR2 LQKENI. CDR3 nucleotide sequence: TGTGCCAGCTCACCACCTGGTCGGGATACGCAGTATTTT. Amino acids: CASSPPGRDTQYF. The full variable domain, completed using reference TRBV18 and TRBJ2-3, is NAGVMQNPRHLVRRRGQEARLRCSPMKGHSHVYWYRQLPEEGLKFMVYLQKENIIDESGMPKERFSAEFPKEGPSILRIQQVVRGDSAAYFCASSPPGRDTQYFGPGTRLTVL.

This clonotype was counted only a few times. V is TRBV7-9 and J is TRBJ1-6, with D perhaps matching TRBD1 (6 bases). The germline gives CDR1 SEHNR, CDR2 FQNEAQ (reference sequence). This CDR3 is built from 13 residues. Trimming took 1 base from V and 10 from J, leaving 8 bases between them. This CDR3 is CASSLEGGSPLHF. In DNA, the CDR3 is TGTGCCAGCAGCTTAGAGGGGGGGTCACCCCTCCACTTT.

The V and J genes are TRBV6-5 and TRBJ2-3; tentatively, D is TRBD2 (6 bases). CDR3 length: 15 amino acids. Germline CDR1 is MNHEY and CDR2 is SVGAGI. The V gene lost 4 bases and the J gene lost 3 bases, with 14 bases spanning the gap. CDR3 sequence reads: CASSWRLDGTDTQYF. CDR3 DNA: TGTGCCAGCAGTTGGAGACTAGACGGTACAGATACGCAGTATTTT.